This T cell receptor beta chain was identified during a study of blood T cells in healthy people across ages. Study-wide context: Template-switching capture recovered about one barcoded beta molecule per two T cells.

Overall study results and limits: Investigators treated diversity estimates from one million T cells as underestimates.

There are a few counts of this clonotype. Its antigen is not identified. With V trimmed by 0 bases and J by 2 bases, 12 bases remained unmatched. Germline values: CDR1 SEHNR, CDR2 FQNEAQ (reference sequence). CDR3 length: 19 residues. Combining a sample-barcoded 5' primer with a J-beta primer mix, a second PCR ran for roughly 7 to 11 cycles. TCRdb reanalysed the 5' RACE reads using MiXCR and keeps one entry per CDR3 protein. The data hold 650,000 to 800,000 distinct CDR3 sequences, with under 45% observed a single time. This chain uses TRBV7-9 with TRBJ2-1; 8 bases align to TRBD2. The clonotype originates from a man between 60 and 75 years old in good health. The sequencing input was blood. CDR3: CASSLAPPSGGPTYNEQFF. CDR3 in DNA: TGTGCCAGCAGCTTAGCTCCCCCCAGCGGGGGCCCCACCTACAATGAGCAGTTCTTC. The whole variable domain, remainder taken from reference TRBV7-9 and TRBJ2-1, is DTGVSQNPRHKITKRGQNVTFRCDPISEHNRLYWYRQTLGQGPEFLTYFQNEAQLEKSRLLSDRFSAERPKGSFSTLEIQRTEQGDSAMYLCASSLAPPSGGPTYNEQFFGPGTRLTVL.